The 15 T cell receptor beta chains presented below share a single source sample, sequenced in a study of ipilimumab plus nivolumab after autologous stem cell transplantation. Data came from immunoSEQ multiplex PCR; TCRdb stores just in-frame clones and leaves some out. The sample shows roughly 16,000 clones, around four fifths of them seen only once. Sequencing used PBMCs, obtained in a trial of ipilimumab plus nivolumab as post-transplant consolidation. The receptors derive from a male donor with diffuse large B-cell lymphoma.

The rearrangement joins TRBV5-4 to TRBJ2-7; D is unresolved. V was cut by 7 bases and J by 2 bases, with 10 bases left in between. CDR3 length equals 12 residues. The V gene's germline CDR1 is SGHNT and CDR2 YYREEE (reference sequence). The CDR3 nucleotides read TGTGCCAGCGGCCGTTGGCCCTACGAGCAGTACTTC. It specifies CASGRWPYEQYF. The variable domain in full, completed from reference TRBV5-4 and TRBJ2-7, reads ETGVTQSPTHLIKTRGQQVTLRCSSQSGHNTVSWYQQALGQGPQFIFQYYREEENGRGNFPPRFSGLQFPNYSSELNVNALELDDSALYLCASGRWPYEQYFGPGTRLTVT.

V usage is TRBV4-1 and J usage is TRBJ2-1, with a possible D match to TRBD2 (5 bases). Trimming removed 3 bases from V and 4 bases from J, with 19 bases in between. CDR1 is MGHRA and CDR2 is YSYEKL in the germline V gene. The CDR3 has 17 amino acids. The CDR3 here is CASSQEAAPPLYNEQFF. The DNA of the CDR3 is TGCGCCAGCAGCCAGGAGGCGGCTCCACCTTTGTACAATGAGCAGTTCTTC.

The chain links TRBV9 to TRBJ1-3; no firm D call. Trimming left V 0 bases short and J 4 bases short, with 8 bases between. In germline, CDR1 is SGDLS, CDR2 YYNGEE. The CDR3 totals 14 residues. This CDR3 reads CASSVDPGGNTIYF. CDR3 coding DNA: TGTGCCAGCAGCGTAGACCCCGGGGGAAACACCATATATTTT.

The CDR3 region has the DNA TGTGCCACCAGCAGAGACAGGGTTGGCACCGGGGAGCTGTTTTTT. It specifies CATSRDRVGTGELFF. V usage is TRBV15 and J usage is TRBJ2-2, with a weak D call TRBD1 (5 bases). Deletions cut 0 bases from V and 4 bases from J, with 9 bases between. The germline CDR1 and CDR2 sequences are LNHNV and YYDKDF (reference sequence). This CDR3 comprises 15 residues.

In nucleotides, the CDR3 is TGCGCCAGCAGCTTAAAACAGGATAACACAGATACGCAGTATTTT. Amino acid sequence: CASSLKQDNTDTQYF. This rearrangement joins TRBV5-1 to TRBJ2-3; tentative D call: TRBD1 (5 bases). CDR3 length: 15 amino acids. Germline CDR1 is SGHRS and CDR2 is YFSETQ. The V gene lost 2 bases and the J gene lost 2 bases, with 12 bases spanning the gap.

This chain uses TRBV5-4 with TRBJ2-7, with 14 nucleotides matching TRBD2. Losses at the gene ends were 4 bases for V and 0 bases for J; bases not matched to a gene: 3. The CDR3 covers 16 residues. Germline V lookup: CDR1 SGHNT, CDR2 YYREEE (reference sequence). The CDR3 loop is CASSAGTSGSSYEQYF. The DNA for the CDR3 is TGTGCCAGCAGCGCAGGGACTAGCGGGAGCTCCTACGAGCAGTACTTC.

This clone came up once. The chain uses TRBV5-1 and TRBJ2-1; 15 bases align to TRBD2. From germline, CDR1 is SGHRS and CDR2 YFSETQ. CDR3 size: 18 residues. Trimming took 1 base from V and 4 from J; bases not matched to a gene: 6. The CDR3 DNA is TGCGCCAGCAGCTTGAGGACTAGCGGGAGGGCCGTTTACAATGAGCAGTTCTTC. It translates to CASSLRTSGRAVYNEQFF.

This chain's CDR3 is CASSSQEIYGYTF. CDR3 nucleotide sequence: TGTGCCAGCAGCTCTCAGGAGATCTATGGCTACACCTTC. The V call is TRBV5-6, the J call TRBJ1-2; D is ambiguous. Germline values: CDR1 SGHDT, CDR2 YYEEEE. V shed 3 bases and J shed 4 bases, with 10 bases lying between them. The CDR3 runs to 13 residues.

The V and J genes are TRBV5-1 and TRBJ1-5, with unresolved D. Germline assignment: CDR1 SGHRS and CDR2 YFSETQ. CDR3 length equals 13 residues. V lost 1 base and J 7 bases, leaving 9 bases between the germline ends. The CDR3 DNA sequence: TGCGCCAGCAGCTTGACGGTGGGGCAGCCCCAGCATTTT. Amino acids: CASSLTVGQPQHF.

This clone was seen a single time. V usage is TRBV6-5 and J usage is TRBJ2-7; D is uncertain. V was cut by 3 bases and J by 6 bases, with 12 bases left in between. Germline-derived CDR1 and CDR2 are MNHEY and SVGAGI. This CDR3 is built from 13 residues. CDR3 sequence: CASSYDGSGEQYF. In nucleotides, the CDR3 is TGTGCCAGCAGTTATGACGGATCGGGCGAGCAGTACTTC.

The chain employs TRBV12-5 and TRBJ2-5, with D possibly TRBD2 on 5 matching bases. This CDR3 has 13 amino acids. Trimming stripped 7 bases from V and 1 base from J, with 10 bases between. Per germline, CDR1 LGHNT and CDR2 FRNRAP. Here the CDR3 reads CASASGGQETQYF. CDR3 sequence (DNA): TGTGCTAGTGCCTCTGGAGGCCAAGAGACCCAGTACTTC.

The rearrangement uses TRBV7-6 and TRBJ1-2; D is unresolved. CDR1 and CDR2 from the germline V gene are SGHVS and FNYEAQ. The CDR3 sequence is 14 residues long. Trimming removed 1 base from V and 6 bases from J, with 12 bases in between. In DNA form, the CDR3 reads TGTGCCAGCAGCTTAGGGGCGGGTACCGATGGCTACACCTTC. Translating it yields CASSLGAGTDGYTF. Looking up the rest from reference TRBV7-6 and TRBJ1-2 gives the full variable domain: GAGVSQSPRYKVTKRGQDVALRCDPISGHVSLYWYRQALGQGPEFLTYFNYEAQQDKSGLPNDRFSAERPEGSISTLTIQRTEQRDSAMYRCASSLGAGTDGYTFGSGTRLTVV.

This clone turned up a few times. The chain carries TRBV13 and TRBJ2-5; 12 nucleotides match TRBD2. The V gene's germline CDR1 is PRHDT and CDR2 FYEKMQ (reference sequence). V was pared by 2 bases and J by 4 bases, with 2 bases of the junction left unmatched. The CDR3 runs 15 residues. DNA of the CDR3: TGTGCCAGCAGCTTACTAGCGGGGGGGGCAGAGACCCAGTACTTC. Protein product: CASSLLAGGAETQYF.

The V gene is TRBV2, the J gene TRBJ2-5, with D possibly being TRBD2 (5 bases). Looked up from germline, CDR1 is SNHLY and CDR2 is FYNNEI. V lost 10 bases and J 3 bases, leaving 15 bases between the germline ends. The CDR3 loop spans 13 amino acids. CDR3 in amino acids: CATRPRAEETQYF. As DNA, the CDR3 is TGTGCCACCAGACCTCGAGCGGAAGAGACCCAGTACTTC.

The chain has TRBV2 and TRBJ2-1; either TRBD1 or TRBD2 may supply D (6 bases each). Between the trimmed V and J ends, which lost 4 bases and 7 bases, there was a span of 14 bases. This CDR3 comprises 14 residues. Germline V gene sequence: CDR1 SNHLY, CDR2 FYNNEI. Here the CDR3 reads CASSGGGIGNEQFF. As DNA, the CDR3 is TGTGCCAGCAGTGGAGGGGGGATAGGGAATGAGCAGTTCTTC.